Listed below are T cell receptor beta chains from one sample, sequenced in a study of blood T cell repertoires in COVID-19. Method: immunoSEQ multiplex PCR; TCRdb's copy keeps in-frame clones and lacks some. The sample contains about 210,000 clones, around 80% of which appear only once. The sample was peripheral blood. The receptors derive from a woman in her 70s with acute or convalescent COVID-19. Each CDR3 is given with its conserved first and last residue. The order of the fields is CDR3 length, J gene, V gene, clone size, D gene, CDR3 protein, CDR3 DNA. D genes are given only for firm matches. Only part of the rows carry a size: once, few, many, or a class if the clone is expanded.

CDR3 length: 19
J gene: TRBJ2-1
V gene: TRBV5-1
clone size: once
D gene: NA
CDR3 protein: CASSGGAGRPTLSYNEQFF
CDR3 DNA: TGCGCCAGCAGTGGGGGGGCTGGACGCCCCACCCTCTCCTACAATGAGCAGTTCTTC

CDR3 length: 14
J gene: TRBJ1-2
V gene: TRBV7-2
clone size: once
D gene: TRBD1
CDR3 protein: CASTTGGAGRGYTF
CDR3 DNA: TGTGCCAGCACTACAGGGGGCGCTGGTCGGGGCTACACCTTC

CDR3 length: 13
J gene: TRBJ1-5
V gene: TRBV6-5
clone size: few
D gene: TRBD1
CDR3 protein: CASNNRGNQPQHF
CDR3 DNA: TGTGCCAGCAACAACAGGGGTAATCAGCCCCAGCATTTT

CDR3 length: 13
J gene: TRBJ1-5
V gene: TRBV12-3/TRBV12-4
clone size: NA
D gene: NA
CDR3 protein: CASSPRDDQPQHF
CDR3 DNA: TGTGCCAGCAGTCCCAGGGATGATCAGCCCCAGCATTTT

CDR3 length: 13
J gene: TRBJ2-1
V gene: TRBV12-3/TRBV12-4
clone size: NA
D gene: NA
CDR3 protein: CASSFQGGNEQFF
CDR3 DNA: TGTGCCAGCAGTTTTCAGGGGGGCAATGAGCAGTTCTTC

CDR3 length: 14
J gene: TRBJ2-7
V gene: TRBV7-2
clone size: NA
D gene: NA
CDR3 protein: CASSQASRPYEQYF
CDR3 DNA: TGTGCCAGCAGCCAAGCTAGCAGACCCTACGAGCAGTACTTC

CDR3 length: 14
J gene: TRBJ2-2
V gene: TRBV27
clone size: NA
D gene: TRBD1
CDR3 protein: CASRQGMGTGELFF
CDR3 DNA: TGTGCCAGTCGACAGGGTATGGGAACCGGGGAGCTGTTTTTT

CDR3 length: 17
J gene: TRBJ2-2
V gene: TRBV18
clone size: NA
D gene: TRBD1
CDR3 protein: CASSARTGFANTGELFF
CDR3 DNA: TGTGCCAGCTCAGCTCGGACAGGGTTCGCGAACACCGGGGAGCTGTTTTTT

CDR3 length: 14
J gene: TRBJ1-1
V gene: TRBV10-3
clone size: NA
D gene: NA
CDR3 protein: CAISSDTVNTEAFF
CDR3 DNA: TGTGCCATCAGTTCGGACACTGTGAACACTGAAGCTTTCTTT

CDR3 length: 17
J gene: TRBJ1-2
V gene: TRBV7-8
clone size: NA
D gene: NA
CDR3 protein: CASSLAGGVQANYGYTF
CDR3 DNA: TGTGCCAGCAGCTTAGCGGGGGGAGTACAAGCTAACTATGGCTACACCTTC

CDR3 length: 16
J gene: TRBJ2-1
V gene: TRBV4-3
clone size: NA
D gene: TRBD2
CDR3 protein: CASSQDPSGGYNEQFF
CDR3 DNA: TGCGCCAGCAGCCAAGATCCCAGCGGGGGCTACAATGAGCAGTTCTTC

CDR3 length: 13
J gene: TRBJ1-2
V gene: TRBV19
clone size: few
D gene: TRBD1
CDR3 protein: CASNEGAGYGYTF
CDR3 DNA: TGTGCCAGTAACGAGGGGGCGGGCTATGGCTACACCTTC